The clone carrying this TCR beta chain qualifies as large. The antigen remains undetermined. The sample originates from a study of yellow fever vaccine responses in identical twins. Study observations and caveats: Twins showed a vaccine T cell response that reportedly seemed partly convergent, partly personalized.

Using its own MiXCR run on the RT-PCR reads, TCRdb lists one record per CDR3 protein. Among fewer than 1,500 distinct CDR3 sequences listed, 80% were seen once. The source of this sequence is a female donor who received the yellow fever vaccine. Source: T cells from blood (PBMCs), unsorted or a sorted subset (not recorded which), taken before or after yellow fever vaccination (not recorded which).

The CDR3 sequence is CASSQVAGTSYGYTF. The CDR3, as DNA: TGCGCCAGCAGCCAAGTGGCAGGGACCAGCTATGGCTACACCTTC. The rearrangement joins TRBV4-1 to TRBJ1-2; a possible D gene is TRBD1 (5 bases). This CDR3 has 15 residues. Germline V gives CDR1 MGHRA, CDR2 YSYEKL. V was clipped by 1 base and J by 4 bases, with 13 bases between them.